A selection of T cell receptor beta chains follows, all from one sample in a study of Graves' ophthalmopathy and Graves' hyperthyroidism. Each CDR3 protein is one row after TCRdb ran MiXCR on the multiplex PCR reads. This repertoire shows about 500,000 distinct CDR3 sequences, about 40% found once; its top ten account for 3.5% to 5%. What was sequenced was peripheral blood or thyroid tissue (not recorded which). These TCRs come from an adult man with Graves' hyperthyroidism. Each CDR3 is given with its conserved first and last residue.

v_gene: TRBV7-9
j_gene: TRBJ2-7
len: 14
CDR3aa: CAGSSTYTGYEQYF

v_gene: TRBV24-1
j_gene: TRBJ2-2
len: 15
CDR3aa: CATSDVVMDTGELFF

v_gene: TRBV5-6
j_gene: TRBJ2-2
len: 16
CDR3aa: CASSLTGTDNTGELFF

v_gene: TRBV9
j_gene: .
len: 12
CDR3aa: CASSVKDGIQYF

v_gene: TRBV20-1
j_gene: TRBJ2-1
len: 15
CDR3aa: CSAEPGLAEIHEQFF

v_gene: TRBV20-1
j_gene: TRBJ2-7
len: 14
CDR3aa: CSASGGDGNYEQYF

v_gene: TRBV29-1
j_gene: TRBJ2-7
len: 11
CDR3aa: CSVTGRHEQYF

v_gene: TRBV6-5
j_gene: TRBJ1-1
len: 13
CDR3aa: CASSYSGTEEAFF

v_gene: TRBV2
j_gene: TRBJ2-5
len: 14
CDR3aa: CASNGRLARETQYF

v_gene: TRBV4-1
j_gene: TRBJ1-1
len: 14
CDR3aa: CASSQAPGNTEAFF

v_gene: TRBV29-1
j_gene: TRBJ2-1
len: 14
CDR3aa: CSVVDVSSYNEQFF

v_gene: TRBV29-1
j_gene: TRBJ1-6
len: 14
CDR3aa: CSWTSRRENSPLHF

v_gene: TRBV19
j_gene: TRBJ1-1
len: 15
CDR3aa: CASSILRGMNTEAFF

v_gene: TRBV19
j_gene: TRBJ1-6
len: 15
CDR3aa: CASSIAGTGISPLHF

v_gene: TRBV25-1
j_gene: TRBJ1-2
len: 17
CDR3aa: CASSPLGQGGKSYGYTF

v_gene: TRBV10-3
j_gene: TRBJ2-7
len: 14
CDR3aa: CASSYGLDPYEQYF

v_gene: TRBV29-1
j_gene: TRBJ2-7
len: 13
CDR3aa: CSVRTGTAYEQYF

v_gene: TRBV20-1
j_gene: TRBJ1-1
len: 11
CDR3aa: CSLTSGTEAFF

v_gene: TRBV20-1
j_gene: TRBJ2-2
len: 15
CDR3aa: CSAMTGQGSAGELFF

v_gene: TRBV29-1
j_gene: TRBJ1-2
len: 14
CDR3aa: CSERTGGTGYGYTF

v_gene: TRBV5-1
j_gene: TRBJ1-4
len: 15
CDR3aa: CASSPRDREDEKLFF

v_gene: TRBV20-1
j_gene: TRBJ2-5
len: 15
CDR3aa: CSAGLWAGGQETQYF

v_gene: TRBV2
j_gene: TRBJ1-5
len: 12
CDR3aa: CASQYYNEPQHF

v_gene: TRBV29-1
j_gene: TRBJ1-2
len: 13
CDR3aa: CSQGGDRAYGYTF

v_gene: TRBV20-1
j_gene: TRBJ2-7
len: 14
CDR3aa: CSASGRDSLYEQYF

v_gene: TRBV6-1
j_gene: TRBJ1-5
len: 15
CDR3aa: CASSEWMDRDQPQHF

v_gene: TRBV7-9
j_gene: TRBJ2-5
len: 17
CDR3aa: CASSLAGRAGEQETQYF

v_gene: TRBV11-1
j_gene: .
len: 12
CDR3aa: CASSLRGDRQFF

v_gene: TRBV3-1
j_gene: TRBJ2-2
len: 13
CDR3aa: CASSSGVAGELFF

v_gene: TRBV10-3
j_gene: TRBJ2-6
len: 17
CDR3aa: CAISEETLVSGANVLTF

v_gene: TRBV10-1
j_gene: TRBJ2-2
len: 13
CDR3aa: CASSELRAGELFF

v_gene: TRBV7-2
j_gene: TRBJ2-3
len: 16
CDR3aa: CASSLVPAGGGDTQYF

v_gene: TRBV9
j_gene: TRBJ2-7
len: 14
CDR3aa: CASSAGQLNYEQYF

v_gene: TRBV7-9
j_gene: TRBJ2-2
len: 15
CDR3aa: CASSLWTANTGELFF

v_gene: TRBV24-1
j_gene: TRBJ1-1
len: 15
CDR3aa: CATSGPGQGATEAFF

v_gene: TRBV19
j_gene: TRBJ1-1
len: 12
CDR3aa: CASSPPGTRTFF

v_gene: TRBV20-1
j_gene: TRBJ2-1
len: 15
CDR3aa: CSARDPRGNYNEQFF

v_gene: TRBV7-9
j_gene: TRBJ2-5
len: 16
CDR3aa: CASSLARSSYQETQYF

v_gene: TRBV3-1
j_gene: TRBJ2-5
len: 13
CDR3aa: CASSPLAEETQYF

v_gene: TRBV7-9
j_gene: TRBJ2-1
len: 14
CDR3aa: CASSLAGVSAEQFF

v_gene: TRBV29-1
j_gene: TRBJ1-2
len: 11
CDR3aa: CSVVGLAGLNF

v_gene: TRBV5-5
j_gene: TRBJ2-2
len: 18
CDR3aa: CAWTPNAPGLAGDGELFF

v_gene: TRBV7-9
j_gene: TRBJ1-1
len: 16
CDR3aa: CASSPPGHRLNTEAFF

v_gene: TRBV12-3/TRBV12-4
j_gene: TRBJ1-1
len: 14
CDR3aa: CASSLGQGWTEAFF

v_gene: TRBV25-1
j_gene: TRBJ1-5
len: 16
CDR3aa: CASSLTGRIGNQPQHF

v_gene: TRBV20-1
j_gene: TRBJ1-4
len: 13
CDR3aa: CSAGTSGNEKLFF

v_gene: TRBV28
j_gene: TRBJ1-1
len: 16
CDR3aa: CASSYWKGPGGTEAFF

v_gene: TRBV12-3/TRBV12-4
j_gene: TRBJ2-7
len: 12
CDR3aa: CASSLVNYEQYF

v_gene: TRBV12-3/TRBV12-4
j_gene: TRBJ2-1
len: 20
CDR3aa: CASSSPLGLAGEGSYNEQFF

v_gene: TRBV11-2
j_gene: TRBJ1-1
len: 15
CDR3aa: CASSLPTGGGTEAFF